Following are 5 T cell receptor beta chains from one sample sequenced in a study of blood T cells in healthy people across ages. A second PCR of roughly 7 to 11 cycles used a sample-barcoded 5' primer and a J-beta primer mix. TCRdb recomputed calls from the 5' RACE reads with MiXCR, one row per CDR3 protein. Of roughly 650,000 distinct CDR3 sequences in the sample, about a third are singletons; the top ten hold 15% to 17%. The sequenced sample was blood. The origin of the receptors is a woman older than 75 in good health.

The chain carries TRBV7-2 and TRBJ2-1; 9 bases line up with TRBD2. The CDR3 is 16 residues long. V gave up 4 bases and J gave up 6 bases; unmatched junction bases: 10. CDR1 SGHTA and CDR2 FQGNSA come from the germline V gene. The CDR3 region is CASSSQGLAGSNEQFF. CDR3 nucleotide sequence: TGTGCCAGCAGCTCCCAGGGACTAGCCGGCTCCAATGAGCAGTTCTTC. The variable domain in full, completed from reference TRBV7-2 and TRBJ2-1, reads GAGVSQSPSNKVTEKGKDVELRCDPISGHTALYWYRQSLGQGLEFLIYFQGNSAPDKSGLPSDRFSAERTGGSVSTLTIQRTQQEDSAVYLCASSSQGLAGSNEQFFGPGTRLTVL.

A word on this clonotype: This may be a read error, as it is one base from a much larger clone. The rearrangement uses TRBV4-3 and TRBJ2-7; 9 bases map to TRBD2. Germline CDR1 LGHNA, CDR2 YSLEER. This CDR3 has 16 amino acids. Trimming removed 1 base from V and 2 bases from J; junction bases left unmatched: 6. This CDR3 reads CASSQARAGGTYEQYF. The CDR3 region has the DNA TGCGCCAGCAGCCAAGCCCGAGCGGGGGGAACCTACGAGCAGTACTTC.

This clonotype was observed at least ten times. The chain carries TRBV20-1 and TRBJ1-5, with 7 bases identical to TRBD1. Germline assignment: CDR1 DFQATT and CDR2 SNEGSKA (reference sequence). This CDR3 has 16 amino acids. With V trimmed by 6 bases and J by 3 bases, 14 bases remained unmatched. The CDR3 coding sequence is TGCAGTGCAAACGCTTGGAACAGGGGTGTCAATCAGCCCCAGCATTTT. This encodes CSANAWNRGVNQPQHF.

This clonotype was counted many times. The chain carries TRBV29-1 and TRBJ1-2, with 7 bases aligning to TRBD1. Looked up from germline, CDR1 is SQVTM and CDR2 is ANQGSEA. Trimming removed 5 bases from V and 6 bases from J; junction bases left unmatched: 9. This CDR3 contains 13 residues. The CDR3 DNA is TGCAGCGTTCGGAGAGCAGGGGGTCATGGCTACACCTTC. Translated, it gives CSVRRAGGHGYTF.

This clonotype has just a few counts. CDR3 sequence: CATSRVDQGADTQYF. CDR3 bases: TGTGCCACCAGCAGAGTTGATCAAGGGGCAGATACGCAGTATTTT. The chain couples TRBV15 to TRBJ2-3; D is perhaps TRBD1 (5 bases). Germline-derived CDR1 and CDR2 are LNHNV and YYDKDF (reference sequence). The germline V and J ends were trimmed by 1 base and 4 bases, with 12 bases remaining between them. This CDR3 comprises 15 residues.